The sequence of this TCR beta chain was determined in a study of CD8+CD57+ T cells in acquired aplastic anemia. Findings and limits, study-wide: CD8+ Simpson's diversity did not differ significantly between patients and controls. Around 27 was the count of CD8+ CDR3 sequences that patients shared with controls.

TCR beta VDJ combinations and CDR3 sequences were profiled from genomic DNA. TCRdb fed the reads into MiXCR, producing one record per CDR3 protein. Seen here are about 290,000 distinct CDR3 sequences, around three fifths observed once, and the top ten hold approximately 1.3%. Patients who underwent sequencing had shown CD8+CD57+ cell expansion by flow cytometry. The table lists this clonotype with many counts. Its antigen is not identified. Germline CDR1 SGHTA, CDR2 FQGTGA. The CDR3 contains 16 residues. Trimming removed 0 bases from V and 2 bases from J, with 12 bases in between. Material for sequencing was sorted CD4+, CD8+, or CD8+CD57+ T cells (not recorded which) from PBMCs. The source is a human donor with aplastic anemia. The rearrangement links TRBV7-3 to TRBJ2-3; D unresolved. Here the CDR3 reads CASSLTRSQNTDTQYF. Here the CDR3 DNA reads TGTGCCAGCAGCTTAACGAGGTCGCAGAACACAGATACGCAGTATTTT.